This T cell receptor (beta chain) originates from a study of long-term antiretroviral therapy in people with HIV. Study findings and constraints: Controls exceeded HIV repertoires in CDR3 length range. Pre-ART-expanded clones dominated the repertoire at all time points.

Every specimen held between roughly 0.85-11 million cryopreserved PBMC. These were thawed and washed before DNA extraction. Survey level was the resolution at which the v3.0 immunoSEQ assay ran. Only in-frame clones appear in the TCRdb table, and some are missing; sequencing was by immunoSEQ multiplex PCR. The data show 25,000 to 30,000 clones, with over 85% seen just once and over 5% held by the top ten. On this clone: The antigen remains unidentified.

Germline loops: CDR1 LNHDA, CDR2 SQIVND (reference sequence). CDR3 length: 12 amino acids. V lost 7 bases and J lost 5, with 8 bases in between. The chain links TRBV19 to TRBJ1-4; D uncertain. The clonotype comes from a woman aged 40 to 50 with HIV. The sample was unsorted PBMCs, taken around 6.3 years after starting antiretroviral therapy. CDR3 amino acids: CASKGGNEKLFF. Here the CDR3 DNA reads TGTGCCAGTAAGGGAGGGAATGAAAAACTGTTTTTT.